The 14 T cell receptor beta chains below were found in one sample sequenced in a study of sequential checkpoint blockade in melanoma. Only in-frame clones appear in the TCRdb table, and some are missing; sequencing was by immunoSEQ multiplex PCR. The sample contains tens of thousands of clones, roughly four fifths of which appear only once. Treatment indicated: randomized to nivolumab then ipilimumab (arm A) or the reverse (arm B). Sequencing used CD8+ T cells sorted from blood (inferred from file names), obtained from a patient given nivolumab and ipilimumab in sequence. These TCRs come from a human donor with melanoma.

V usage is TRBV5-1 and J usage is TRBJ2-1, with D uncertain. The length of the CDR3 is 12 residues. Germline V CDR1 and CDR2: SGHRS, YFSETQ. V was trimmed by 0 bases and J by 5 bases, leaving 3 bases between them. CDR3: CASSLANNEQFF. CDR3 coding DNA: TGCGCCAGCAGCTTGGCAAACAATGAGCAGTTCTTC.

The V and J genes are TRBV2 and TRBJ2-7; 11 bases map to TRBD1. The germline V gene encodes CDR1 SNHLY and CDR2 FYNNEI. CDR3 length equals 12 residues. With 11 bases clipped from V and 7 bases from J, the junction kept 7 bases outside the gene matches. The CDR3: CAGGQGAVEQYF. The DNA for the CDR3 is TGTGCCGGTGGACAGGGGGCGGTGGAGCAGTACTTC.

The chain combines TRBV13 with TRBJ2-7, with 14 bases identical to TRBD2. This CDR3 spans 16 amino acids. Trimming removed 4 bases from V and 6 bases from J; junction bases left unmatched: 8. Germline V gene sequence: CDR1 PRHDT, CDR2 FYEKMQ (reference sequence). CDR3 loop: CASSSGTSGSWSEQYF. The CDR3, as DNA: TGTGCCAGCAGCTCCGGGACTAGCGGGAGCTGGAGCGAGCAGTACTTC. The full variable domain, completed using reference TRBV13 and TRBJ2-7, is AAGVIQSPRHLIKEKRETATLKCYPIPRHDTVYWYQQGPGQDPQFLISFYEKMQSDKGSIPDRFSAQQFSDYHSELNMSSLELGDSALYFCASSSGTSGSWSEQYFGPGTRLTVT.

This chain uses TRBV4-3 with TRBJ1-2; D is undetermined. This CDR3 region has 14 residues. Germline CDR1 reads LGHNA; CDR2 reads YSLEER. V was pared by 1 base and J by 5 bases, with 11 bases between. The DNA for the CDR3 is TGCGCCAGCAGCCAAGCCCTTCAACGGTATGGCTACACCTTC. This translates into CASSQALQRYGYTF.

This chain connects TRBV27 to TRBJ2-5; 7 positions match TRBD1. CDR1 and CDR2 (germline): MNHEY, SMNVEV (reference sequence). This CDR3 has 17 amino acids. Unmatched junction bases numbered 13, after V lost 3 bases and J lost 3 bases. DNA of the CDR3: TGTGCCAGCAGTTTCAGACAGGGCGCTATCATAGAAGAGACCCAGTACTTC. This sequence encodes CASSFRQGAIIEETQYF.

V is TRBV6-5 and J is TRBJ1-5; D perhaps matches TRBD1 (5 bases). CDR1 is MNHEY and CDR2 is SVGAGI in the germline V gene. The ends were cut back, 6 bases at V and 5 bases at J, with 17 bases in the middle. The CDR3 runs 15 residues. CDR3 DNA: TGTGCCAGCAGACCACCGGGACGGGGGGATCAGCCCCAGCATTTT. Translated, it gives CASRPPGRGDQPQHF.

The J gene is TRBJ1-1, the V gene TRBV28; D possibly corresponds to TRBD1 (6 bases). Germline V gene data show CDR1 as MDHEN and CDR2 as SYDVKM. The CDR3 is 13 residues long. V was shortened by 6 bases and J by 5 bases, with 13 bases between the two germline ends. Written as DNA, the CDR3 is TGTGCCAGCAGGGGGGGGCGTTTTACTGAAGCTTTCTTT. The encoded protein is CASRGGRFTEAFF. Supplemented by reference TRBV28 and TRBJ1-1, the full variable domain reads DVKVTQSSRYLVKRTGEKVFLECVQDMDHENMFWYRQDPGLGLRLIYFSYDVKMKEKGDIPEGYSVSREKKERFSLILESASTNQTSMYLCASRGGRFTEAFFGQGTRLTVV.

The rearrangement joins TRBV28 to TRBJ2-1; the match to TRBD1 covers 9 bases. Trimming took 6 bases from V and 6 from J; bases not matched to a gene: 9. This CDR3 contains 15 residues. Germline V lookup: CDR1 MDHEN, CDR2 SYDVKM. The CDR3 DNA reads TGTGCCAGCAGCGGACAGGGACAGGGTACCAATGAGCAGTTCTTC. Translating gives CASSGQGQGTNEQFF.

This clone was recorded a few times. The V call is TRBV6-5, the J call TRBJ1-4; the D is unclear. Trimming cost V 0 bases and J 7 bases, with 6 bases left between them. The germline CDR1 and CDR2 sequences are MNHEY and SVGAGI. This CDR3 comprises 13 residues. CDR3 coding DNA: TGTGCCAGCAGTTACTCGTCAGGTGAAAAACTGTTTTTT. It encodes CASSYSSGEKLFF.

The chain uses TRBV15 and TRBJ2-1; D is unclear. The CDR3 is made up of 14 amino acids. Germline loops: CDR1 LNHNV, CDR2 YYDKDF (reference sequence). The V end was cut by 1 base, the J end by 7 bases, with 11 bases between. The DNA for the CDR3 is TGTGCCACCAGCAGAGGCAACCGCGAGAATGAGCAGTTCTTC. Translation: CATSRGNRENEQFF.

Only one count was recorded for this clone. The genes are TRBV5-1 and TRBJ1-2; a possible D gene is TRBD1 (5 bases). In germline, CDR1 is SGHRS, CDR2 YFSETQ. V lost 4 bases, J lost 10 bases, and 17 bases lay in between. The CDR3 is 13 residues long. This CDR3 reads CASSPRAGGDYTF. The CDR3 bases are TGCGCCAGCAGCCCGCGAGCCGGGGGTGACTACACCTTC.

This clone was observed once. V is TRBV28 and J is TRBJ1-5; D is possibly TRBD1 (5 bases). The V end was cut by 6 bases, the J end by 5 bases, with 17 bases between. CDR3 length: 15 amino acids. Germline lookup yields CDR1 MDHEN and CDR2 SYDVKM. CDR3 in amino acids: CASSPKLAGHQPQHF. CDR3 bases: TGTGCCAGCAGCCCAAAATTAGCGGGGCATCAGCCCCAGCATTTT.

The chain has TRBV11-2 and TRBJ2-7; the D gene is possibly TRBD2 (6 bases). V was clipped by 1 base and J by 3 bases, with 7 bases between them. This CDR3 region has 13 residues. Germline assignment: CDR1 SGHAT and CDR2 FQNNGV. CDR3 nucleotides: TGTGCCAGCAGCTTAGTGACTAGCTACGAGCAGTACTTC. This translates into CASSLVTSYEQYF.

V gene TRBV25-1 combines with J gene TRBJ2-1; TRBD2 matches at 10 bases. Trimming took 6 bases from V and 7 from J; bases not matched to a gene: 12. The CDR3 spans 16 residues. The germline V gene encodes CDR1 MGHDK and CDR2 SYGVNS. This CDR3 reads CASRRGTEAGGNEQFF. CDR3 nucleotides: TGTGCCAGCAGGAGGGGGACAGAAGCGGGAGGGAATGAGCAGTTCTTC.